This entry concerns a single T cell receptor beta chain. There is no known antigen for this receptor. No much larger clone exists at a distance of one base, and base qualities are not known. Whole blood was collected in K2EDTA tubes by collaborating institutions according to the institutions' own protocols. For TCRbeta analysis, collaborators shipped samples in one of three forms: frozen whole blood, isolated PBMCs, or DNA extracted from either of those sample types. These data come from a study of blood T cell repertoires in COVID-19 (dated by TCRdb to between 2020 and 2021). In the study overall: Collaborator samples came from the United States, Italy and Spain and covered acute and convalescent phases of COVID-19. Samples came from the ongoing ImmuneRACE study (first 160 participants) plus 1,254 subjects from 6 global collaborators. The repertoires were made available in a free public database intended to serve as a resource for research on the immune response to SARS-CoV-2. The dataset comprised deeply sampled blood TCRbeta repertoires from subjects exposed to, actively infected with, or recovered from COVID-19. The material from the prospective study consisted of cDNA or gDNA derived from T cells, B-cell-depleted T cells, or PBMCs. Sample metadata almost always included a de-identified subject ID, COVID-19 status, age in years and sex. Where HLA class I and class II types were available, the types were taken from metadata supplied by the sample provider, not from assay-based typing. The paper's findings and limits, for the study overall: The amount of clinical and demographic metadata varied by source and participant and was provided uncurated.

TCRbeta CDR3 regions were amplified from genomic DNA by means of the immunoSEQ Assay, a bias-controlled multiplex PCR. In the paper's pipeline: Nucleated cell counts per sample were estimated from amplification of reference gene primers within the assay. To quantify the absolute abundance of each unique TCRbeta CDR3 rearrangement, sequence reads were collapsed and filtered. For each sample, productive Simpson clonality was calculated as the square root of Simpson's diversity index over productive rearrangements. In its TCRdb copy, this immuneACCESS table keeps in-frame sequences only and misses some clones. Where compared with another copy, unresolved V genes explain less than half of these, and the others have no known cause. The V and J calls and clone size were taken over from that table, and D and trimming were inferred from the DNA. The sample table records tens of thousands of clones; 60% to 85% of these occur just once. Roughly 30% of the sample comes from the top ten.

Inclusive of the bounding cysteine and phenylalanine, the CDR3 is 15 residues long. The read is trimmed to its CDR3 DNA, 45 bases read in frame from base 1. According to the germline V gene, CDR1 reads KGHSH and CDR2 reads LQKENI. V was cut back by 3 bases and J by 3 bases, leaving a gap of 15 bases between them. The specimen sequenced was peripheral blood. The V and J genes are TRBV18 and TRBJ2-7; the D segment could be TRBD1, given 6 matching bases. The source is a woman aged 80 or over with acute or convalescent COVID-19. The DNA is TGTGCCAGCTCACCTACAGGGCGCACCATCTACGAGCAGTACTTC. Translation gives CASSPTGRTIYEQYF.